This T cell receptor beta chain comes out of a study of T-cell reconstitution after alpha-beta-depleted transplantation in children. General study findings and limits: A year post-transplant, T-cell counts and diversity derived mostly from newly produced T cells. Some patients owed their high day-60 TCRbeta diversity to surviving recipient T cells and thymic progenitors. Reports say that about two months after transplant, the alpha-beta T cells came out of several hundred graft clones that had expanded.

This clonotype appeared a few times. The antigen remains unidentified. Unique molecular identifiers tagged the TCRbeta library. One entry per CDR3 protein, called by TCRdb with MiXCR from the PCR reads. The profile shows approximately 500,000 distinct CDR3 sequences, roughly 10% of them singletons. The clonotype was recovered from a child aged 2 to 15 with inherited bone marrow failure, due to receive a stem cell transplant. Source: PBMCs, taken before TCRalphabeta/CD19-depleted stem cell transplant.

CDR3 protein: CASSLRQGRAEAFF. DNA for the CDR3: TGTGCCAGCAGTCTCAGACAGGGCCGGGCTGAAGCTTTCTTT. The chain joins TRBV12-3 or TRBV12-4 to TRBJ1-1; 7 bases match TRBD1. J gave up 6 bases and V 5 bases, and 9 bases lay outside the gene matches. The CDR3 extends over 14 amino acids.